This T cell receptor beta chain was observed in a study of T cell repertoires in cytomegalovirus infection. On the study more broadly: Indicated by public TCR beta signatures were CMV infection and matching HLA type. Points from the study as a whole: Dominant in the ex vivo response were TCR beta clonotypes restricted by HLA-C and specific for CMV. Based on cumulative public TCR beta family frequency, carriers of CMV plus the relevant HLA were identified.

Concerning this clonotype itself: As yet, its antigen is unknown.

TCRdb reprocessed the reads via MiXCR and lists one record per CDR3 protein. The sample holds more than 650,000 distinct CDR3 sequences, roughly 36% seen once. The sequenced sample was PBMCs. The origin of this receptor is a human donor in good health (CMV status not recorded). Some clones in this sample may be carry-over from other donors' samples.

The CDR3 here is CATSDNRAPDNEQFF. Here the CDR3 DNA reads TGTGCCACCAGTGATAACCGGGCCCCAGACAATGAGCAGTTCTTC. The rearrangement links TRBV24-1 to TRBJ2-1; D not resolved. This CDR3 contains 15 residues. V lost 3 bases, J lost 5 bases, and 13 bases lay in between. CDR1 is KGHDR, CDR2 SFDVKD, per germline.